Listed below are T cell receptor beta chains from one sample, sequenced in a study of T-cell reconstitution after alpha-beta-depleted transplantation in children. MiXCR, run by TCRdb on the PCR reads, gives a single entry per CDR3 protein. This table holds approximately 490,000 distinct CDR3 sequences, roughly a tenth found once. The specimen comprised PBMCs, sampled before TCRalphabeta/CD19-depleted stem cell transplant. The receptors derive from a child younger than 10 with inherited bone marrow failure, due to receive a stem cell transplant. The CDR3 runs from the conserved cysteine through the conserved F or W.

V: TRBV5-1; J: TRBJ2-7; length: 14; CDR3: CASSFSGSTYEQYF
V: TRBV12-3/TRBV12-4; J: TRBJ2-7; length: 14; CDR3: CASSAGERVYEQYF
V: TRBV4-2; J: TRBJ2-3; length: 13; CDR3: CASSQDQADTQYF
V: TRBV12-3/TRBV12-4; J: TRBJ1-1; length: 13; CDR3: CASSLVGTGLAFF
V: TRBV4-2; J: TRBJ2-3; length: 16; CDR3: CASSQNDEAPTDTQYF
V: TRBV27; J: TRBJ2-1; length: 16; CDR3: CASSPGSGLGYNEQFF
V: TRBV7-6; J: TRBJ2-7; length: 16; CDR3: CASSPLSGTGGYEQYF
V: TRBV12-3/TRBV12-4; J: TRBJ2-2; length: 16; CDR3: CASSRTLAGAVGELFF
V: TRBV19; J: TRBJ2-3; length: 18; CDR3: CASSIIRIGQGELDTQYF
V: TRBV7-9; J: TRBJ1-4; length: 15; CDR3: CASSQTGLINEKLFF
V: TRBV7-8; J: TRBJ1-2; length: 15; CDR3: CASSLGASRDGGYTF
V: TRBV4-1; J: TRBJ2-7; length: 15; CDR3: CASSQVSGRLYEQYF
V: TRBV12-3/TRBV12-4; J: TRBJ1-3; length: 15; CDR3: CASSFPGDSGNTIYF
V: TRBV12-3/TRBV12-4; J: TRBJ2-2; length: 16; CDR3: CASRGLAGPNTGELFF
V: TRBV27; J: TRBJ2-3; length: 14; CDR3: CASSFYGPTDTQYF
V: TRBV28; J: TRBJ1-4; length: 17; CDR3: CASSLRDASFFWEKLFF
V: TRBV7-8; J: TRBJ1-5; length: 14; CDR3: CASYPGQGNQPQHF
V: TRBV7-9; J: TRBJ2-1; length: 17; CDR3: CASSQGLAGAFAELQFF
V: TRBV19; J: TRBJ2-1; length: 16; CDR3: CASRATGGITYNEQFF
V: TRBV12-3/TRBV12-4; J: TRBJ2-2; length: 14; CDR3: CASRVAGGPGELFF
V: TRBV7-2; J: TRBJ1-2; length: 14; CDR3: CASSPAASLYGYTF
V: TRBV5-6; J: TRBJ2-2; length: 12; CDR3: CASSLITGELFF
V: TRBV4-1; J: TRBJ2-5; length: 15; CDR3: CASSQGQGWEETQYF
V: TRBV12-3/TRBV12-4; J: TRBJ2-1; length: 16; CDR3: CASSFLGGLLGNEQFF
V: TRBV6-1; J: TRBJ2-1; length: 16; CDR3: CASSPLTSGMLQEQFF
V: TRBV12-3/TRBV12-4; J: TRBJ2-1; length: 18; CDR3: CASSSRGEREGRGNEQFF
V: TRBV20-1; J: TRBJ2-3; length: 12; CDR3: CSARYGTDTQYF
V: TRBV7-9; J: TRBJ2-2; length: 15; CDR3: CASTPPNWDTGELFF
V: TRBV4-1; J: TRBJ1-5; length: 16; CDR3: CASSQVMGQGDNYQHF
V: TRBV4-3; J: TRBJ2-3; length: 15; CDR3: CASSQGTHPTDTQYF
V: TRBV29-1; J: TRBJ1-1; length: 12; CDR3: CSVEDLVGGAFF
V: TRBV7-9; J: TRBJ2-2; length: 17; CDR3: CASSFFRTSGRTGELFF
V: TRBV5-6; J: TRBJ2-7; length: 14; CDR3: CASSFQLGAYEQYF
V: TRBV5-1; J: TRBJ2-7; length: 14; CDR3: CASSRNRDEYEQYF
V: TRBV5-1; J: TRBJ2-5; length: 14; CDR3: CSSSPGTGVETQYF
V: TRBV29-1; J: TRBJ2-5; length: 13; CDR3: CSVSPGLQETQYF
V: TRBV20-1; J: TRBJ2-7; length: 15; CDR3: CSATTGASGIYEQYF
V: TRBV7-2; J: TRBJ1-5; length: 14; CDR3: CASSLPQGNQPQHF
V: TRBV12-3/TRBV12-4; J: TRBJ2-4; length: 13; CDR3: CASSFRQGDIQYF
V: TRBV12-3/TRBV12-4; J: TRBJ2-2; length: 12; CDR3: CASTLGGGELFF
V: TRBV7-9; J: TRBJ2-7; length: 14; CDR3: CASSFSIGSYEQYF
V: TRBV9; J: TRBJ2-1; length: 15; CDR3: CASSAEDWTYNEQFF